The 30 T cell receptor beta chains given below trace back to one sample, sequenced in a study of blood T cell repertoires in COVID-19. TCRdb's table, derived via immunoSEQ multiplex PCR, lists solely in-frame clones and lacks some. The repertoire holds 200,000 or so clones, with roughly 87% as singletons. Input material: PBMCs or T cells enriched from blood (not recorded which). These receptors were obtained from a young man who had recovered from COVID-19.

This clone was recorded a few times. J is TRBJ1-1 and V is TRBV19, with 7 bases matching TRBD1. V dropped 5 bases and J dropped 8; count of bases not matched to a gene: 5. The CDR3 totals 12 residues. CDR1 is LNHDA, CDR2 SQIVND, per germline (reference sequence). The CDR3 nucleotides are TGTGCCAGTAGTCAGGGGGGAAAGGAAGCTTTCTTT. As protein: CASSQGGKEAFF.

V gene TRBV7-9 combines with J gene TRBJ2-2; D gene ambiguous. CDR3 length: 11 residues. Germline V lookup: CDR1 SEHNR, CDR2 FQNEAQ (reference sequence). Trimming cost V 8 bases and J 6 bases, with 7 bases left between them. The CDR3 sequence: CASQSAGELFF. In DNA form, the CDR3 reads TGTGCCAGCCAATCGGCCGGGGAGCTGTTTTTT.

In this sample, this clone turned up once. The chain joins TRBV7-8 to TRBJ1-2, with TRBD1 identical over 7 bases. Trimming took 5 bases from V and 3 from J; bases not matched to a gene: 15. Germline assignment: CDR1 SGHVS and CDR2 FQNEAQ. The CDR3 spans 17 residues. The CDR3 nucleotides are TGTGCCAGCAGCCATGAACCCAGACAGGGAGACGACTATGGCTACACCTTC. Translated: CASSHEPRQGDDYGYTF.

The genes are TRBV20-1 and TRBJ2-7; no definite D call. Trimming stripped 3 bases from V and 4 bases from J, with 13 bases between. This CDR3 region has 13 residues. Germline V gene lookup returns CDR1 DFQATT and CDR2 SNEGSKA (reference sequence). The chain's CDR3 is CSASGSTTYEQYF. The CDR3 region has the DNA TGCAGTGCTAGTGGGTCTACCACTTACGAGCAGTACTTC.

The chain recombines TRBV5-4 with TRBJ2-4; 12 bases map to TRBD1. This CDR3 region has 15 residues. The ends lost 4 bases at V and 9 bases at J; junction bases unmatched: 8. Germline values: CDR1 SGHNT, CDR2 YYREEE (reference sequence). CDR3 in amino acids: CASSLTGTGGRIQYF. CDR3 coding DNA: TGTGCCAGCAGCCTAACCGGGACAGGGGGCCGCATTCAGTACTTC.

The chain links TRBV18 to TRBJ2-6; 9 bases are shared with TRBD2. Trimming removed 4 bases from V and 1 base from J; junction bases left unmatched: 11. The CDR3 has 19 amino acids. The germline gives CDR1 KGHSH, CDR2 LQKENI. The CDR3 coding sequence is TGTGCCAGCTCACTCTCTGTCGCGGGGGGGACGTCTGGGGCCAACGTCCTGACTTTC. The encoded protein is CASSLSVAGGTSGANVLTF.

J is TRBJ2-3 and V is TRBV12-5; D gene ambiguous. CDR3 size: 13 residues. Germline loops: CDR1 LGHNT, CDR2 FRNRAP. V was cut by 2 bases and J by 5 bases, with 8 bases left in between. The CDR3 bases are TGTGCTAGTGGTTTGTTGCTAGTAGATACGCAGTATTTT. Its translation is CASGLLLVDTQYF. Together with reference TRBV12-5 and TRBJ2-3, the CDR3 gives the full variable domain: DARVTQTPRHKVTEMGQEVTMRCQPILGHNTVFWYRQTMMQGLELLAYFRNRAPLDDSGMPKDRFSAEMPDATLATLKIQPSEPRDSAVYFCASGLLLVDTQYFGPGTRLTVL.

V is TRBV7-8 and J is TRBJ2-5, with TRBD2 matching 7 bases. Germline loops: CDR1 SGHVS, CDR2 FQNEAQ. The CDR3 contains 15 residues. V shed 10 bases and J 5 bases; nucleotides not matched to a gene: 16. Here the CDR3 reads CATRPGGRSPETQYF. CDR3 bases: TGTGCCACCCGCCCGGGCGGGAGATCCCCCGAGACCCAGTACTTC.

The rearrangement uses TRBV27 and TRBJ2-3; D unresolved. V lost 0 bases and J lost 9, with 10 bases in between. Germline CDR1 MNHEY, CDR2 SMNVEV (reference sequence). The CDR3 spans 13 residues. The CDR3 loop is CASSLSGTPTQYF. The CDR3 coding sequence is TGTGCCAGCAGTTTATCGGGCACCCCAACGCAGTATTTT.

The CDR3 loop reads CASSDNQMNTEAFF. The CDR3 nucleotides are TGTGCCAGCAGTGATAATCAGATGAACACTGAAGCTTTCTTT. The rearrangement joins TRBV2 to TRBJ1-1; D is ambiguous. The CDR3 has 14 amino acids. The V and J ends lost 3 bases and 0 bases respectively, with 8 bases between them. Germline V lookup: CDR1 SNHLY, CDR2 FYNNEI. Full variable domain (rest looked up from reference TRBV2 and TRBJ1-1): EPEVTQTPSHQVTQMGQEVILRCVPISNHLYFYWYRQILGQKVEFLVSFYNNEISEKSEIFDDQFSVERPDGSNFTLKIRSTKLEDSAMYFCASSDNQMNTEAFFGQGTRLTVV.

The chain is built from TRBV28 and TRBJ1-5, with 9 bases lining up with TRBD1. This CDR3 spans 18 amino acids. CDR1 is MDHEN and CDR2 is SYDVKM in the germline V gene. Trimming removed 3 bases from V and 9 bases from J; junction bases left unmatched: 18. CDR3 DNA sequence: TGTGCCAGCAGTTTCGGAATGAAACAGGGGGCCCGCAGCAGGCCCCAGCATTTT. Its protein product is CASSFGMKQGARSRPQHF.

CDR3 sequence: CASSLVESHTTYEQYF. The CDR3 DNA reads as TGTGCCAGCAGCTTAGTGGAGAGCCATACAACTTACGAGCAGTACTTC. The chain combines TRBV7-6 with TRBJ2-7; D is unclear. This CDR3 is built from 16 residues. V lost 1 base and J lost 4, with 17 bases in between. The germline V gene encodes CDR1 SGHVS and CDR2 FNYEAQ.

V usage is TRBV28 and J usage is TRBJ2-7; 11 bases are shared with TRBD2. Germline CDR1 MDHEN, CDR2 SYDVKM. Trimming removed 5 bases from V and 4 bases from J; junction bases left unmatched: 13. The CDR3 runs 17 residues. CDR3 sequence reads: CASSKIPASGRPYEQYF. DNA for the CDR3: TGTGCCAGCAGTAAAATCCCAGCTAGCGGGAGGCCATACGAGCAGTACTTC.

This chain uses TRBV19 with TRBJ2-1; 7 bases are shared with TRBD2. The CDR3 totals 16 residues. CDR1 and CDR2 from the germline V gene are LNHDA and SQIVND (reference sequence). The V gene end was trimmed by 3 bases and the J gene end by 0 bases; junction bases not matched to a gene: 5. The CDR3, as DNA: TGTGCCAGTAGTATTCTCGGCGGGAGCTCCTACAATGAGCAGTTCTTC. Translation: CASSILGGSSYNEQFF.

The rearrangement uses TRBV2 and TRBJ1-2, with D possibly being TRBD1 (6 bases). Germline loops: CDR1 SNHLY, CDR2 FYNNEI. Deletions cut 4 bases from V and 8 bases from J, with 11 bases between. The CDR3 spans 12 residues. Here the CDR3 reads CASSGTGLGYTF. The DNA of the CDR3 is TGTGCCAGCAGTGGAACAGGGTTAGGCTACACCTTC.

The chain couples TRBV7-2 to TRBJ2-3; the match to TRBD2 covers 10 bases. The CDR3 consists of 15 residues. J was trimmed by 6 bases and V by 6 bases; bases with no gene match: 9. The germline gives CDR1 SGHTA, CDR2 FQGNSA. CDR3 in amino acids: CASRFERGGRDTQYF. Written as DNA, the CDR3 is TGTGCCAGCAGGTTTGAGCGGGGGGGCCGGGATACGCAGTATTTT.

The chain uses TRBV6-6 and TRBJ2-3; 9 positions match TRBD1. Germline CDR1 reads MNHNY; CDR2 reads SVGAGI (reference sequence). The CDR3 is made up of 15 amino acids. With 10 bases clipped from V and 3 bases from J, the junction kept 11 bases outside the gene matches. The CDR3 DNA is TGTGCCATCCTACAGGGGGCTGGGCGGACAGATACGCAGTATTTT. Protein sequence: CAILQGAGRTDTQYF.

V is TRBV5-6 and J is TRBJ1-2, with TRBD1 matching over 10 bases. There are 17 residues in the CDR3. The germline V gene encodes CDR1 SGHDT and CDR2 YYEEEE. Losses at the gene ends were 4 bases for V and 0 bases for J; bases not matched to a gene: 9. The CDR3 DNA reads TGTGCCAGCAGCGGGACAGGGGAAAACCTAGCTAACTATGGCTACACCTTC. Translating gives CASSGTGENLANYGYTF.

The chain is built from TRBV5-1 and TRBJ2-1; D possibly corresponds to TRBD1 (5 bases). The CDR3 sequence is 14 residues long. Germline V gene lookup returns CDR1 SGHRS and CDR2 YFSETQ. Trimming took off 0 bases at V and 7 bases at J, with 11 bases between the two ends. CDR3 nucleotide sequence: TGCGCCAGCAGCTTGGCAACAGGTACAAATGAGCAGTTCTTC. It is translated as CASSLATGTNEQFF.

This clone has just one count. CDR3 in amino acids: CASSLSSRETQYF. The CDR3 bases are TGTGCCAGCAGCCTTAGTTCTCGGGAGACCCAGTACTTC. The chain joins TRBV7-2 to TRBJ2-5; D remains unclear. Germline CDR1 and CDR2: SGHTA and FQGNSA. This CDR3 comprises 13 residues. V was clipped by 5 bases and J by 5 bases, with 12 bases between them. Full variable domain (remainder filled in from reference TRBV7-2 and TRBJ2-5): GAGVSQSPSNKVTEKGKDVELRCDPISGHTALYWYRQSLGQGLEFLIYFQGNSAPDKSGLPSDRFSAERTGGSVSTLTIQRTQQEDSAVYLCASSLSSRETQYFGPGTRLLVL.

This chain uses TRBV7-9 with TRBJ2-2; a possible D gene is TRBD1 (5 bases). The germline CDR1 and CDR2 sequences are SEHNR and FQNEAQ (reference sequence). This CDR3 comprises 13 residues. V was shortened by 7 bases and J by 6 bases, with 12 bases between the two germline ends. CDR3 residues: CASTPLGPGELFF. For the CDR3, the DNA is TGTGCCAGCACCCCTCTGGGGCCCGGGGAGCTGTTTTTT.

The genes are TRBV29-1 and TRBJ1-4, with 12 bases aligning to TRBD1. The CDR3 extends over 16 amino acids. Germline V gene lookup returns CDR1 SQVTM and CDR2 ANQGSEA. V dropped 4 bases and J dropped 6; count of bases not matched to a gene: 9. The CDR3 nucleotides are TGCAGCGTTGTAACCGGGACAGGGGGCGCTTATGAAAAACTGTTTTTT. It codes for CSVVTGTGGAYEKLFF.

This chain links TRBV19 with TRBJ2-2, with 11 bases that match TRBD2. The CDR3 loop spans 15 amino acids. The germline CDR1 and CDR2 sequences are LNHDA and SQIVND (reference sequence). Losses at the gene ends were 3 bases for V and 6 bases for J; bases not matched to a gene: 3. The CDR3 reads CASSISGGAAGELFF. The CDR3 bases are TGTGCCAGTAGTATTAGCGGGGGGGCCGCCGGGGAGCTGTTTTTT.

The genes are TRBV5-5 and TRBJ2-3; D not certain. Germline V gene lookup returns CDR1 SGHKS and CDR2 YYEKEE (reference sequence). The ends were cut back, 0 bases at V and 4 bases at J, with 3 bases in the middle. CDR3 size: 12 residues. This CDR3 is CASSLASDTQYF. In nucleotides, the CDR3 is TGTGCCAGCAGCTTGGCCTCAGATACGCAGTATTTT.

The rearrangement joins TRBV25-1 to TRBJ1-2; D is unresolved. Per the germline V gene, CDR1 is MGHDK and CDR2 is SYGVNS. The CDR3 runs to 14 residues. The V and J ends lost 1 base and 1 base respectively, with 7 bases between them. CDR3 DNA sequence: TGTGCCAGCAGTGAATCGGAGGATAACTATGGCTACACCTTC. Translated: CASSESEDNYGYTF.

This rearrangement joins TRBV7-2 to TRBJ2-3, with 11 bases aligning to TRBD2. V shed 3 bases, J shed 4 bases, and the junction held 3 bases outside the gene matches. Germline V gene data show CDR1 as SGHTA and CDR2 as FQGNSA. CDR3 length equals 15 residues. CDR3 sequence (DNA): TGTGCCAGCAGCTTGGCTAGCGGGGGGCCAGATACGCAGTATTTT. It encodes CASSLASGGPDTQYF.

V usage is TRBV29-1 and J usage is TRBJ2-7; 8 positions match TRBD1. Trimming at V came to 4 bases and at J to 3 bases, leaving 11 bases not matched to a gene. From germline, CDR1 is SQVTM and CDR2 ANQGSEA. This CDR3 comprises 15 residues. The CDR3 nucleotides are TGCAGCGTTGCCGGACAGGGTTCAAGCTACTACGAGCAGTACTTC. This translates into CSVAGQGSSYYEQYF.

This rearrangement joins TRBV28 to TRBJ1-4, with D maybe TRBD1 (6 bases). The CDR3 loop spans 16 amino acids. Trimming took 3 bases from V and 0 from J, leaving 11 bases between them. Germline-derived CDR1 and CDR2 are MDHEN and SYDVKM. The CDR3 region has the DNA TGTGCCAGCAGTTTCTCGGCAGGGGCAACTAATGAAAAACTGTTTTTT. Translating it yields CASSFSAGATNEKLFF.

The chain is built from TRBV4-1 and TRBJ2-7, with 8 positions matching TRBD1. J gave up 0 bases and V 1 base, and 11 bases lay outside the gene matches. Germline loops: CDR1 MGHRA, CDR2 YSYEKL. CDR3 length: 18 amino acids. This chain's CDR3 is CASSQAPTTGAISYEQYF. The CDR3 DNA reads as TGCGCCAGCAGCCAAGCCCCTACGACAGGGGCGATCTCCTACGAGCAGTACTTC.

J is TRBJ2-2 and V is TRBV7-8, with 7 nucleotides matching TRBD1. CDR3 length equals 15 residues. Germline V gene lookup returns CDR1 SGHVS and CDR2 FQNEAQ. The V and J ends lost 6 bases and 3 bases, in that order; junction bases with no gene match: 7. This chain's CDR3 is CASRYGTADTGELFF. CDR3 nucleotides: TGTGCCAGCAGGTACGGGACAGCGGACACCGGGGAGCTGTTTTTT.